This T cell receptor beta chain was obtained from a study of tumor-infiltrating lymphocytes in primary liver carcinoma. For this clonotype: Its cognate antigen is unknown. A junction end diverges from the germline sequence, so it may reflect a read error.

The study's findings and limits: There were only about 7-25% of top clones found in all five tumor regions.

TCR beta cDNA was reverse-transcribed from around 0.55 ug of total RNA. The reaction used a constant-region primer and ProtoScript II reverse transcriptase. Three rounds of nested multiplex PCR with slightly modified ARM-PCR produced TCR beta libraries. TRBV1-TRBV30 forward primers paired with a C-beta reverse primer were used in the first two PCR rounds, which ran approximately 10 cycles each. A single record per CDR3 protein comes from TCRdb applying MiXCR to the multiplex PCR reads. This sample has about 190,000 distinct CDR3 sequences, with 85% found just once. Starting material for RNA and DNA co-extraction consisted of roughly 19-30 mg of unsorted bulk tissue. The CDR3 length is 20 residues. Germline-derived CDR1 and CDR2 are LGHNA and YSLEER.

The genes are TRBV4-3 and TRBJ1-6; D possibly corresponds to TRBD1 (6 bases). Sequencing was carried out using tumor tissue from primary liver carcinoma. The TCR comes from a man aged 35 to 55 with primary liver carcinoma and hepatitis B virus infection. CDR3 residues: CASSQYLEGQGSSYNSSLHF. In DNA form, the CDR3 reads TGCGCCAGCAGCCAATATCTAGAAGGGCAGGGGTCGTCCTATAATTCATCCCTCCACTTT.